The 21 T cell receptor beta chains listed next were all sequenced from one sample in a study of T cells in Graves' hyperthyroidism and ophthalmopathy. Template material for amplifying TCR beta CDR3 regions consisted of RNA transcripts. HTBI primers were employed in a first-round RT-PCR of the TCR CDR3. Each CDR3 protein gets one entry after TCRdb re-called the multiplex PCR reads with MiXCR. The table includes around 99,000 distinct CDR3 sequences, 16% detected once. Input material: blood. The receptors stem from a woman in her forties or fifties with Graves' hyperthyroidism.

This clonotype was detected many times. The gene calls are TRBV12-3 or TRBV12-4 and TRBJ2-1; D possibly corresponds to TRBD2 (6 bases). This CDR3 region has 12 residues. V lost 7 bases, J lost 5 bases, and 9 bases lay in between. The CDR3 DNA sequence: TGTGCCAGCAAACGGGGGAACAATGAGCAGTTCTTC. Amino acid sequence: CASKRGNNEQFF.

This clonotype was counted ten times or more. The chain couples TRBV18 to TRBJ2-5; 12 bases align to TRBD2. The CDR3 contains 17 residues. Germline V gene sequence: CDR1 KGHSH, CDR2 LQKENI. The V segment lost 2 bases and the J segment 5 bases; nucleotides outside the gene matches: 9. CDR3 nucleotides: TGTGCCAGCTCACCAGCCAGACTAGCGGGAGTCGGGGAGACCCAGTACTTC. Translation: CASSPARLAGVGETQYF.

The chain joins TRBV13 to TRBJ1-1; no reliable D call. CDR3 length: 12 amino acids. V was trimmed by 7 bases and J by 5 bases, leaving 11 bases between them. CDR1 and CDR2 from the germline V gene are PRHDT and FYEKMQ (reference sequence). In DNA, the CDR3 is TGTGCCAGCACCGTTCGCCGGACTGAAGCTTTCTTT. Its translation: CASTVRRTEAFF.

Points on this clonotype: Possible read error: a much larger clone is one base away. The chain recombines TRBV2 with TRBJ2-5, with 8 bases aligning to TRBD1. The junction had 4 bases not matched to a gene; V was cut back by 8 bases and J by 5 bases. Germline-derived CDR1 and CDR2 are SNHLY and FYNNEI. The CDR3 spans 12 residues. CDR3 nucleotide sequence: TGTGCCAGCGGCCGGGACAGGGAGACCCAGTACTTC. This gives the protein CASGRDRETQYF.

This clonotype was observed a handful of times. The chain joins TRBV19 to TRBJ1-5, with D unresolved. The length of the CDR3 is 14 residues. Trimming removed 2 bases at V and 4 bases at J, with 9 bases between. The germline V gene encodes CDR1 LNHDA and CDR2 SQIVND (reference sequence). The CDR3 sequence: CASSIRPGNQPQHF. The DNA for the CDR3 is TGTGCCAGTAGTATAAGGCCAGGTAATCAGCCCCAGCATTTT.

This clonotype was picked up many times. This sequence joins TRBV20-1 and TRBJ2-7; 10 bases agree with TRBD2. Germline loops: CDR1 DFQATT, CDR2 SNEGSKA (reference sequence). The V and J ends lost 3 bases and 0 bases, in that order; junction bases with no gene match: 8. The length of the CDR3 is 16 residues. CDR3 bases: TGCAGTGCTAGCCGGGCGGGACTAGCGATCTCCTACGAGCAGTACTTC. It translates to CSASRAGLAISYEQYF.

This clonotype was recorded many times. This sequence joins TRBV7-8 and TRBJ1-5; 7 nucleotides match TRBD1. CDR1 and CDR2 from the germline V gene are SGHVS and FQNEAQ. The CDR3 extends over 14 amino acids. V gave up 3 bases and J gave up 1 base; unmatched junction bases: 0. In DNA, the CDR3 is TGTGCCAGCAGCTTGGACAGGAGCAATCAGCCCCAGCATTTT. Translation: CASSLDRSNQPQHF. Variable domain in full (rest from reference TRBV7-8 and TRBJ1-5): GAGVSQSPRYKVAKRGQDVALRCDPISGHVSLFWYQQALGQGPEFLTYFQNEAQLDKSGLPSDRFFAERPEGSVSTLKIQRTQQEDSAVYLCASSLDRSNQPQHFGDGTRLSIL.

In its sample, this clonotype was seen many times. The gene calls are TRBV7-9 and TRBJ1-1, with a possible D match to TRBD1 (5 bases). CDR1 and CDR2 from the germline V gene are SEHNR and FQNEAQ (reference sequence). Trimming removed 11 bases from V and 5 bases from J, with 15 bases in between. This CDR3 has 12 amino acids. The CDR3 loop is CASRRGWTEAFF. CDR3 coding DNA: TGTGCCTCTAGAAGGGGTTGGACTGAAGCTTTCTTT.

This clonotype was observed at least ten times. The chain couples TRBV28 to TRBJ1-1; 7 bases are shared with TRBD1. Germline CDR1 reads MDHEN; CDR2 reads SYDVKM. This CDR3 comprises 16 residues. The V segment lost 7 bases and the J segment 1 base; nucleotides outside the gene matches: 12. Here the CDR3 reads CASTSQGGVQNTEAFF. The CDR3 DNA reads as TGTGCCAGCACCTCTCAGGGGGGTGTGCAGAACACTGAAGCTTTCTTT.

The chain couples TRBV28 to TRBJ2-2; D call uncertain. The CDR3 spans 13 residues. The ends were cut back, 7 bases at V and 0 bases at J, with 6 bases in the middle. Per the germline V gene, CDR1 is MDHEN and CDR2 is SYDVKM. The CDR3 coding sequence is TGTGCCAGCACAGAAACGAACACCGGGGAGCTGTTTTTT. It is translated as CASTETNTGELFF.

This clonotype was counted at least ten times. The chain joins TRBV5-1 to TRBJ2-2, with D possibly TRBD1 on 5 matching bases. The CDR3 loop spans 15 amino acids. The germline V gene has CDR1 SGHRS and CDR2 YFSETQ. Trimming shortened V by 0 bases and J by 8 bases, and 14 bases separated the two germline ends. The CDR3 DNA reads TGCGCCAGCAGCTTGGCCCAGGGCGGTCCGGGGGAGCTGTTTTTT. This translates into CASSLAQGGPGELFF.

A few counts support this clonotype. CDR3 amino acids: CSASVYSNQPQHF. CDR3 DNA sequence: TGCAGTGCTAGCGTCTATAGCAATCAGCCCCAGCATTTT. The chain couples TRBV20-1 to TRBJ1-5, with unresolved D. V lost 3 bases, J lost 0 bases, and 6 bases lay in between. The CDR3 is made up of 13 amino acids. From germline, CDR1 is DFQATT and CDR2 SNEGSKA (reference sequence).

This clonotype showed up many times. The genes are TRBV5-1 and TRBJ2-7; TRBD2 is a possible D gene (6 bases). The V gene's germline CDR1 is SGHRS and CDR2 YFSETQ. CDR3 size: 14 residues. V dropped 4 bases and J dropped 9 bases, with 20 bases sitting between them. The CDR3 sequence: CASSPGDSYEGQYF. The CDR3 DNA reads TGCGCCAGCAGCCCCGGGGACTCCTACGAAGGGCAGTACTTC.

This clonotype has just one count. V is TRBV20-1 and J is TRBJ1-6, with 10 bases aligning to TRBD1. CDR3 size: 16 residues. CDR1 and CDR2 from the germline V gene are DFQATT and SNEGSKA (reference sequence). V dropped 2 bases and J dropped 14; count of bases not matched to a gene: 15. CDR3: CSARRQGAQETMALHF. CDR3 sequence (DNA): TGCAGTGCTAGACGACAGGGGGCGCAAGAAACTATGGCCCTCCACTTT.

The rearrangement uses TRBV28 and TRBJ2-6, with no clear D. Germline V gene lookup returns CDR1 MDHEN and CDR2 SYDVKM. This CDR3 region has 16 residues. With 4 bases removed from V and 2 bases from J, the gap between germline ends came to 12 bases. In DNA form, the CDR3 reads TGTGCCAGCAGTTCCTCTGGTAGTGCTGGGGCCAACGTCCTGACTTTC. Translation gives CASSSSGSAGANVLTF. The full variable domain, rest sourced from reference TRBV28 and TRBJ2-6, is DVKVTQSSRYLVKRTGEKVFLECVQDMDHENMFWYRQDPGLGLRLIYFSYDVKMKEKGDIPEGYSVSREKKERFSLILESASTNQTSMYLCASSSSGSAGANVLTFGAGSRLTVL.

This clonotype showed up just a few times. The chain carries TRBV10-3 and TRBJ2-7; no clear D. This CDR3 has 11 residues. Trimming cost V 8 bases and J 2 bases, with 7 bases left between them. Looked up from germline, CDR1 is ENHRY and CDR2 is SYGVKD. CDR3 coding DNA: TGTGCCATCGGGGATACCTACGAGCAGTACGTC. Protein: CAIGDTYEQYV.

At least ten counts were recorded for this clonotype. The chain uses TRBV15 and TRBJ1-1, with no clear D. Germline CDR1 and CDR2: LNHNV and YYDKDF (reference sequence). The CDR3 has 13 amino acids. V was pared by 3 bases and J by 1 base, with 6 bases between. The CDR3 DNA reads as TGTGCCACCAGCAGGGAGGAGAACACTGAAGCTTTCTTT. Residues: CATSREENTEAFF.

This clonotype was picked up many times. The gene calls are TRBV2 and TRBJ2-7, with TRBD2 matching 14 bases. The V and J ends lost 5 bases and 5 bases, in that order; junction bases with no gene match: 23. The CDR3 runs to 21 residues. CDR1 and CDR2 from the germline V gene are SNHLY and FYNNEI. The CDR3 DNA sequence: TGTGCCAGCAGTCAACCACAAACACCCGGGACTAGCGGGAGATCCCCCCACGAGCAGTACTTC. Translation gives CASSQPQTPGTSGRSPHEQYF. Complete variable domain (other parts from reference TRBV2 and TRBJ2-7): EPEVTQTPSHQVTQMGQEVILRCVPISNHLYFYWYRQILGQKVEFLVSFYNNEISEKSEIFDDQFSVERPDGSNFTLKIRSTKLEDSAMYFCASSQPQTPGTSGRSPHEQYFGPGTRLTVT.

This clonotype was seen repeatedly, ten times or more. V and J are TRBV6-2 or TRBV6-3 and TRBJ1-4; TRBD1 might be the D (6 bases). Germline CDR1 is MNHEY and CDR2 is SVGEGT. CDR3 length: 14 amino acids. Trimming pared 6 bases from V and 8 bases from J, leaving 16 bases between. In nucleotides, the CDR3 is TGTGCCAGCAGGCGCGGGACACCGAGGGAAAAACTGTTTTTT. It yields the protein CASRRGTPREKLFF.

This clonotype was seen at least ten times. This rearrangement joins TRBV19 to TRBJ2-1; 10 bases are shared with TRBD2. The CDR3 spans 17 residues. V was pared by 6 bases and J by 4 bases, with 12 bases of the junction left unmatched. In germline, CDR1 is LNHDA, CDR2 SQIVND (reference sequence). The CDR3 region has the DNA TGTGCCAGTAGCGGAGGACTAGCGGAACCCCCTTACAATGAGCAGTTCTTC. This gives the protein CASSGGLAEPPYNEQFF.

This clonotype was observed at least ten times. The chain recombines TRBV5-1 with TRBJ2-2; D is unclear. Trimming cost V 4 bases and J 2 bases, with 9 bases left between them. Per the germline V gene, CDR1 is SGHRS and CDR2 is YFSETQ. This CDR3 region has 14 residues. CDR3 nucleotide sequence: TGCGCCAGCAGCCTTACAGCCAACACCGGGGAGCTGTTTTTT. This translates into CASSLTANTGELFF.